The clone carrying this TCR beta chain has only a few counts. Its matching antigen is unknown. The data are from a study of cytomegalovirus exposure and HLA in healthy donors. The CDR3 length is 14 residues. V lost 5 bases to trimming and J lost 0 bases; unmatched junction nucleotides: 1. The germline V gene encodes CDR1 SNHLY and CDR2 FYNNEI. Use of 60 Vbeta and 13 Jbeta primers characterized the PCR. Per the study methods: In a later analysis, some 80 million unique TCR beta chains included roughly 11 million shared by two or more donors. Clones were sequenced by immunoSEQ multiplex PCR, and TCRdb holds only the in-frame ones, with some missing. Clone size and the V and J calls come from that table; the DNA yielded D and trimming. The data hold nearly 300,000 clones, with approximately 90% observed a single time. Study conclusions and caveats: Beyond CMV serostatus, there was no information to go on about immune exposure. Excluded were some V segments that proved indistinguishable, including TRBV6-2 and TRBV6-3. In a later analysis, common viral pathogens appeared linked to several of the most significant clusters.

Sequencing was done on a sample of PBMCs. The TCR originated in a man between 40 and 49 years old in good health and CMV-seropositive. The V gene is TRBV2, the J gene TRBJ2-7; TRBD2 agrees at 10 bases. The CDR3: CASSRTSGSYEQYF. The CDR3 bases are TGTGCCAGCAGTAGGACTAGCGGCTCCTACGAGCAGTACTTC.